Listed here are 3 T cell receptor beta chains from one sample, sequenced in a study of blood T cell repertoires in COVID-19. Some clones are missing from TCRdb's copy, which holds only in-frame ones; the method was immunoSEQ multiplex PCR. This table has approximately 160,000 clones, roughly 80% appearing once. Material: peripheral blood. The receptors originated from a man in his sixties with acute or convalescent COVID-19.

The genes are TRBV25-1 and TRBJ2-3, with 7 bases lining up with TRBD2. The CDR3 loop spans 14 amino acids. In germline, CDR1 is MGHDK, CDR2 SYGVNS. V was clipped by 6 bases and J by 3 bases; unmatched bases: 6. Here the CDR3 reads CASSWEGITDTQYF. The CDR3 DNA is TGTGCCAGCAGCTGGGAGGGTATAACAGATACGCAGTATTTT.

The chain employs TRBV4-1 and TRBJ2-5; tentative D call: TRBD1 (6 bases). CDR3 size: 15 residues. Germline V gene lookup returns CDR1 MGHRA and CDR2 YSYEKL. The V end lost 1 base, the J end lost 4 bases, and 13 bases lay between the germline ends. The CDR3 DNA follows: TGCGCCAGCAGCCAAGGTAGGACAGAACTAGAGACCCAGTACTTC. Translating it yields CASSQGRTELETQYF.

V gene TRBV19 combines with J gene TRBJ1-2; maybe TRBD1 (6 bases). From germline, CDR1 is LNHDA and CDR2 SQIVND (reference sequence). The CDR3 has 14 residues. Trimming took 2 bases from V and 1 from J, leaving 8 bases between them. In nucleotides, the CDR3 is TGTGCCAGTAGTATACAGGGGTTTAACTATGGCTACACCTTC. This gives the protein CASSIQGFNYGYTF.